This is a list of T cell receptor beta chains from one sample in a study of blood T cell repertoires in COVID-19. The repertoire was sequenced with immunoSEQ multiplex PCR; TCRdb's copy has only in-frame clones and lacks some. The sample lists a few hundred thousand clones, 80% to 95% occurring once. Sequencing was carried out using PBMCs or T cells enriched from blood (not recorded which). These receptors all stem from a woman aged 25-40 years who had recovered from COVID-19. CDR3s include the opening cysteine and the closing phenylalanine or tryptophan. The order of the fields is CDR3 protein, CDR3 DNA, D gene, J gene, V gene, clone size. D genes are given only for firm matches. Rows give clone size only sometimes, using once, few, many, or a class for an expanded clone.

CDR3: CASSLVPPGQGNSPLHF
DNA: TGCGCCAGCAGCTTGGTTCCCCCGGGACAGGGGAATTCACCCCTCCACTTT
D: TRBD1
J: TRBJ1-6
V: TRBV5-1
size: once

CDR3: CASSPPTGGTDTQYF
DNA: TGTGCCAGCTCACCACCGACAGGGGGCACAGATACGCAGTATTTT
D: TRBD1
J: TRBJ2-3
V: TRBV18
size: NA

CDR3: CASSPGPGQRNTEAFF
DNA: TGCGCCAGCAGCCCCGGACCTGGACAGAGGAACACTGAAGCTTTCTTT
D: NA
J: TRBJ1-1
V: TRBV5-1
size: NA

CDR3: CASSSTGYQSPLHF
DNA: TGTGCCAGCAGCTCGACAGGGTATCAGTCACCCCTCCACTTT
D: TRBD1
J: TRBJ1-6
V: TRBV7-8
size: NA

CDR3: CASSPGGPRGPQHF
DNA: TGTGCCAGCAGTCCAGGGGGGCCAAGGGGCCCCCAGCATTTT
D: TRBD1
J: TRBJ1-5
V: TRBV28
size: NA

CDR3: CASSLQAIEQFF
DNA: TGTGCCAGCAGCCTCCAGGCTATTGAGCAGTTCTTC
D: NA
J: TRBJ2-1
V: TRBV12-3/TRBV12-4
size: NA

CDR3: CASSFRGNQETQYF
DNA: TGTGCCAGCAGCTTCAGGGGAAATCAAGAGACCCAGTACTTC
D: NA
J: TRBJ2-5
V: TRBV11-2
size: NA

CDR3: CASSQDRGSRWYF
DNA: TGCGCCAGCAGCCAAGATAGGGGGAGTAGGTGGTACTTC
D: NA
J: TRBJ2-5
V: TRBV4-3
size: NA

CDR3: CASSYKGELEAFF
DNA: TGTGCCAGCAGTTATAAAGGGGAACTTGAAGCTTTCTTT
D: NA
J: TRBJ1-1
V: TRBV6-6
size: NA

CDR3: CASSELELAGTDTQYF
DNA: TGTGCCAGCAGTGAATTGGAACTAGCAGGCACAGATACGCAGTATTTT
D: NA
J: TRBJ2-3
V: TRBV25-1
size: NA

CDR3: CASSSLADSYEQYF
DNA: TGTGCCAGCAGCTCGCTAGCGGACTCCTACGAGCAGTACTTC
D: TRBD2
J: TRBJ2-7
V: TRBV7-2
size: NA

CDR3: CASSSYTGELFF
DNA: TGTGCCAGCAGTTCTTATACCGGGGAGCTGTTTTTT
D: NA
J: TRBJ2-2
V: TRBV7-3
size: NA

CDR3: CASSYSGSHYEQYF
DNA: TGTGCCAGCAGTTACTCGGGGAGTCACTACGAGCAGTACTTC
D: NA
J: TRBJ2-7
V: TRBV6-2/TRBV6-3
size: NA

CDR3: CASSPSRRNHYEQYF
DNA: TGTGCCAGCAGCCCTAGCAGGAGGAACCACTACGAGCAGTACTTC
D: NA
J: TRBJ2-7
V: TRBV3-1/TRBV3-2
size: NA